These T cell receptor beta chains were read from a single sample in a study of blood T cells in healthy people across ages. One entry per CDR3 protein results from TCRdb running MiXCR on the 5' RACE reads. In the table there are around 900,000 distinct CDR3 sequences, about 53% of which are singletons. Sequenced sample: blood. These receptors all stem from a woman aged 60-75 years in good health. The CDR3 runs from the conserved cysteine through the conserved F or W. D genes are given only for firm matches. Expanded clones are given a class, and other clones once, few, many or no size at all.

J gene: TRBJ2-7
D gene: -
V gene: TRBV20-1
clone size: -
CDR3 DNA: TGCAGTGCTAATAAGCGGTATCCCTCCTACGAGCAGTACTTC
CDR3 protein: CSANKRYPSYEQYF

J gene: TRBJ2-5
D gene: TRBD1
V gene: TRBV27
clone size: many
CDR3 DNA: TGTGCCAGCAAGGGGGCCGCGGAGACCCAGTACTTC
CDR3 protein: CASKGAAETQYF

J gene: TRBJ1-3
D gene: TRBD1
V gene: TRBV29-1
clone size: -
CDR3 DNA: TGCAGCGCCGGACAGGGGGCGGAAGGAAACACCATATATTTT
CDR3 protein: CSAGQGAEGNTIYF

J gene: TRBJ2-7
D gene: -
V gene: TRBV28
clone size: few
CDR3 DNA: TGTGCCAGCAGTTTTCAGGGAAGGGTTTCCTACTACGAGCAGTACTTC
CDR3 protein: CASSFQGRVSYYEQYF

J gene: TRBJ2-3
D gene: -
V gene: TRBV10-3
clone size: many
CDR3 DNA: TGTGCCATCAGCCCGGCACCGGGCAGCACAGATACGCAGTATTTT
CDR3 protein: CAISPAPGSTDTQYF

J gene: TRBJ2-3
D gene: TRBD2
V gene: TRBV7-9
clone size: few
CDR3 DNA: TGTGCCAGCAGCTTAGACCAGCGGGGAGATACGCAGTATTTT
CDR3 protein: CASSLDQRGDTQYF

J gene: TRBJ1-6
D gene: TRBD1
V gene: TRBV28
clone size: -
CDR3 DNA: TGTGCCAGCAGCGATCGGACAGGGGCGCATTCACCCCTCCACTTT
CDR3 protein: CASSDRTGAHSPLHF

J gene: TRBJ2-3
D gene: -
V gene: TRBV12-3/TRBV12-4
clone size: -
CDR3 DNA: TGTGCCAGCAGTCAGAGTACTTCCACAGATACGCAGTATTTT
CDR3 protein: CASSQSTSTDTQYF

J gene: TRBJ2-7
D gene: TRBD2
V gene: TRBV5-6
clone size: once
CDR3 DNA: TGTGCCAGCAGCTTCTTGGGACTAGCGGGAATCCATGAGCAGTACTTC
CDR3 protein: CASSFLGLAGIHEQYF

J gene: TRBJ2-4
D gene: -
V gene: TRBV7-3
clone size: -
CDR3 DNA: TGTGCCAGCAGCTCGACAGTCCCGTGGAGTGAGCAGTACTTC
CDR3 protein: CASSSTVPWSEQYF

J gene: TRBJ2-7
D gene: -
V gene: TRBV28
clone size: once
CDR3 DNA: TGTGCCAGCAGTTTAATTCAAGAGGCCCCACAGGGGCAGTACTTC
CDR3 protein: CASSLIQEAPQGQYF

J gene: TRBJ1-3
D gene: -
V gene: TRBV15
clone size: -
CDR3 DNA: TGTGCCACCAGCAGAGATATGGGTAGCTCTGGAAACACCATATATTTT
CDR3 protein: CATSRDMGSSGNTIYF

J gene: TRBJ2-7
D gene: -
V gene: TRBV29-1
clone size: many
CDR3 DNA: TGCAGCGTCCAACAGGGCTCCTACGAGCAGTACTTC
CDR3 protein: CSVQQGSYEQYF

J gene: TRBJ1-5
D gene: -
V gene: TRBV4-1
clone size: few
CDR3 DNA: TGCGCCAGCAGCCCCCGACAGGCTGCGAGTCAGCCCCAGCATTTT
CDR3 protein: CASSPRQAASQPQHF

J gene: TRBJ2-5
D gene: -
V gene: TRBV14
clone size: -
CDR3 DNA: TGTGCCAGCAGTCTCCACGGGATGACCCAGTACTTC
CDR3 protein: CASSLHGMTQYF

J gene: TRBJ2-5
D gene: -
V gene: TRBV10-3
clone size: few
CDR3 DNA: TGTGCCATCAGGCATCCGGGACCCCAAGAGACCCAGTACTTC
CDR3 protein: CAIRHPGPQETQYF

J gene: TRBJ2-7
D gene: TRBD2
V gene: TRBV7-9
clone size: -
CDR3 DNA: TGTGCCAGCAGCTCGGGACTAGTCCACGAGCAGTACTTC
CDR3 protein: CASSSGLVHEQYF